This passage covers 17 T cell receptor beta chains from one sample sequenced in a study of blood T cell repertoires in COVID-19. Sequencing was performed with immunoSEQ multiplex PCR; in TCRdb, only in-frame clones are kept and a portion is missing. The sample shows around 250,000 clones, about 90% of them seen only once. The sample comprised peripheral blood. The source is an older woman with COVID-19, enrolled during active disease.

This rearrangement joins TRBV10-1 to TRBJ2-1, with 10 bases fitting TRBD1. The CDR3 consists of 18 residues. After removal of 7 bases from V and 3 bases from J, the junction contained 15 bases not matched to a gene. The germline CDR1 and CDR2 sequences are WNHNN and SYGVQD (reference sequence). The CDR3 DNA sequence: TGCGCCAGCACTACCGGGACAGGGGAGGTTCTGGACTACAATGAGCAGTTCTTC. Translation gives CASTTGTGEVLDYNEQFF.

A remark on this clone: Other nucleotide sequences from this sample produce the same CDR3. The chain carries TRBV11-3 and TRBJ1-1, with TRBD1 as a possible D gene (5 bases). CDR3 length equals 14 residues. Germline CDR1 is SGHNT and CDR2 is YENEEA. Trimming stripped 0 bases from V and 2 bases from J, with 7 bases between. CDR3 protein: CASSLEGGNTEAFF. CDR3 in DNA: TGTGCCAGCAGCTTAGAGGGGGGAAACACTGAAGCTTTCTTT.

Comments on this clone: At one end, the junction sequence differs from germline, possibly due to a read error. The chain recombines TRBV3-1 (or the pseudogene TRBV3-2) with TRBJ1-1, with TRBD1 matching 8 bases. The CDR3 is 16 residues long. Germline V gene sequence: CDR1 LGHDT, CDR2 YNNKEL (reference sequence). CDR3 sequence: CASSQTPGGVNTEAFF. CDR3 in DNA: TGTGCCAGCAGCCAAACGCCAGGGGGCGTGAATACTGAAGCTTTCTTT.

This rearrangement joins TRBV19 to TRBJ1-2; 10 bases map to TRBD1. The ends lost 8 bases at V and 5 bases at J; junction bases unmatched: 8. CDR1 LNHDA and CDR2 SQIVND come from the germline V gene (reference sequence). This CDR3 has 14 amino acids. As DNA, the CDR3 is TGTGCCAGTCTAGGACAGGGGGAACATTATGGCTACACCTTC. Its protein product is CASLGQGEHYGYTF.

V and J are TRBV9 and TRBJ2-3; D perhaps matches TRBD2 (6 bases). Germline-derived CDR1 and CDR2 are SGDLS and YYNGEE. The ends were cut back, 0 bases at V and 5 bases at J, with 10 bases in the middle. The CDR3 loop spans 14 amino acids. This CDR3 is CASSVAPSVDTQYF. CDR3 bases: TGTGCCAGCAGCGTAGCTCCTAGCGTAGATACGCAGTATTTT.

V and J are TRBV5-6 and TRBJ1-1, with 7 positions matching TRBD1. This CDR3 has 14 amino acids. J was trimmed by 1 base and V by 4 bases; bases with no gene match: 4. CDR1 SGHDT and CDR2 YYEEEE come from the germline V gene. In DNA, the CDR3 is TGTGCCAGCAGCACGACAGGGAGGAACACTGAAGCTTTCTTT. It codes for CASSTTGRNTEAFF.

This clone is a singleton in its sample. The chain combines TRBV14 with TRBJ1-2; 7 bases align to TRBD1. CDR3 length: 15 residues. J gave up 0 bases and V 3 bases, and 4 bases lay outside the gene matches. The germline V gene has CDR1 SGHDN and CDR2 FVKESK. Here the CDR3 DNA reads TGTGCCAGCAGCCACAACAGGGGTACTAACTATGGCTACACCTTC. Protein product: CASSHNRGTNYGYTF. The full variable domain, completed using reference TRBV14 and TRBJ1-2, is EAGVTQFPSHSVIEKGQTVTLRCDPISGHDNLYWYRRVMGKEIKFLLHFVKESKQDESGMPNNRFLAERTGGTYSTLKVQPAELEDSGVYFCASSHNRGTNYGYTFGSGTRLTVV.

The V gene is TRBV30, the J gene TRBJ1-5, with D hard to call. The CDR3 spans 14 residues. The V gene's germline CDR1 is GTSNPN and CDR2 SVGIG (reference sequence). V was clipped by 0 bases and J by 4 bases, with 10 bases between them. The CDR3 is CAWSVPGGNQPQHF. The CDR3 DNA reads as TGTGCCTGGAGTGTACCTGGAGGGAATCAGCCCCAGCATTTT.

The chain employs TRBV6-6 and TRBJ2-7; 10 nucleotides align to TRBD1. The junction had 0 bases not matched to a gene; V was cut back by 4 bases and J by 6 bases. This CDR3 is built from 12 residues. Germline CDR1 reads MNHNY; CDR2 reads SVGAGI (reference sequence). For the CDR3, the DNA is TGTGCCAGCAGTTGGGACAGGGGCGAGCAGTACTTC. Its protein product is CASSWDRGEQYF.

The CDR3 region is CASSSAGGPQETQYF. The CDR3 DNA is TGTGCCAGCAGCTCAGCGGGGGGGCCTCAAGAGACCCAGTACTTC. The chain uses TRBV11-2 and TRBJ2-5, with TRBD2 matching over 10 bases. V lost 4 bases and J lost 2; bases outside the gene matches: 4. The CDR3 covers 15 residues. Germline CDR1 reads SGHAT; CDR2 reads FQNNGV.

The chain couples TRBV2 to TRBJ1-5; 8 bases align to TRBD1. The CDR3 is 16 amino acids. Germline V gene data show CDR1 as SNHLY and CDR2 as FYNNEI. V was clipped by 6 bases and J by 2 bases; unmatched bases: 9. The CDR3 DNA follows: TGTGCCAGCAGCCTGGACAGGGAAATCGGCAATCAGCCCCAGCATTTT. This codes for CASSLDREIGNQPQHF. The entire variable domain, with the rest obtained from reference TRBV2 and TRBJ1-5, is as follows: EPEVTQTPSHQVTQMGQEVILRCVPISNHLYFYWYRQILGQKVEFLVSFYNNEISEKSEIFDDQFSVERPDGSNFTLKIRSTKLEDSAMYFCASSLDREIGNQPQHFGDGTRLSIL.

This clone was counted once. The chain combines TRBV19 with TRBJ2-7, with 9 bases that match TRBD1. After removal of 5 bases from V and 6 bases from J, the junction contained 11 bases not matched to a gene. The length of the CDR3 is 15 residues. Germline V gene data show CDR1 as LNHDA and CDR2 as SQIVND (reference sequence). The CDR3 spells CASSGTGTGLSEQYF. In DNA, the CDR3 is TGTGCCAGTAGTGGAACTGGGACAGGGCTAAGCGAGCAGTACTTC.

V and J are TRBV27 and TRBJ1-1; D gene ambiguous. The ends were cut back, 5 bases at V and 1 base at J, with 14 bases in the middle. Germline V gene sequence: CDR1 MNHEY, CDR2 SMNVEV (reference sequence). This CDR3 region has 15 residues. CDR3 in DNA: TGTGCCAGCAGTCGCAGAGGAGGCGGGAACACTGAAGCTTTCTTT. As protein: CASSRRGGGNTEAFF.

The gene calls are TRBV6-6 and TRBJ2-7, with 7 bases aligning to TRBD1. With 4 bases clipped from V and 5 bases from J, the junction kept 11 bases outside the gene matches. Germline assignment: CDR1 MNHNY and CDR2 SVGAGI (reference sequence). The CDR3 contains 15 residues. CDR3 DNA sequence: TGTGCCAGCAGTTGGTCCTCCGGGACAGAAAACGAGCAGTACTTC. It specifies CASSWSSGTENEQYF.

This clone was seen many times. The J gene is TRBJ1-1, the V gene TRBV12-3 or TRBV12-4; 7 nucleotides line up with TRBD1. This CDR3 spans 13 amino acids. V was clipped by 6 bases and J by 4 bases; unmatched bases: 5. CDR3 sequence (DNA): TGTGCCAGCAGAAGACAGGGCTTCACTGAAGCTTTCTTT. Translating it yields CASRRQGFTEAFF.

The chain combines TRBV7-9 with TRBJ2-5; unclear D gene. V was pared by 2 bases and J by 4 bases, with 5 bases between. Germline V CDR1 and CDR2: SEHNR, FQNEAQ (reference sequence). This CDR3 contains 12 residues. The CDR3 DNA follows: TGTGCCAGCAGCTTAAACGGAGAGACCCAGTACTTC. It codes for CASSLNGETQYF.

The gene calls are TRBV5-4 and TRBJ1-2; TRBD1 is a possible D gene (6 bases). V gave up 4 bases and J gave up 3 bases, with 10 bases separating them. The CDR3 spans 13 residues. In germline, CDR1 is SGHNT, CDR2 YYREEE (reference sequence). The CDR3 reads CASSEGEDYGYTF. The DNA for the CDR3 is TGTGCCAGCAGCGAGGGGGAAGACTATGGCTACACCTTC.